The 10 T cell receptor beta chains given below trace back to one sample, sequenced in a study of cytomegalovirus exposure and HLA in healthy donors (dated by TCRdb to about 2017). Preparation of the library involved the immunoSEQ multiplex PCR assay. A mixture of 60 forward primers for TCR Vbeta segments and 13 reverse primers for TCR Jbeta segments was used in the multiplex PCR. This is the immuneACCESS table as TCRdb keeps it, with only in-frame sequences that have V and J called. A part of the clones is gone; compared with another copy, unresolved V genes explain less than half, and the rest is unexplained. Recorded for this sample are some 130,000 clones; more than 60% of them occurred a single time. The ten largest clones add up to 8.8% of the sample. The source material was PBMCs. Receptors originate from a woman in her forties or fifties in good health and CMV-seropositive.

The rearrangement links TRBV6-5 to TRBJ1-4, with 7 positions matching TRBD1. The CDR3 is made up of 14 amino acids. The ends lost 5 bases at V and 6 bases at J; junction bases unmatched: 6. The V gene's germline CDR1 is MNHEY and CDR2 SVGAGI. Here the CDR3 DNA reads TGTGCCAGCAGTACCGGGACAGTCTATGAAAAACTGTTTTTT. Translation gives CASSTGTVYEKLFF.

CDR3 DNA: TGTGCCAGCAGTTTTGGGTGGGGGGGAGTGAACACTGAAGCTTTCTTT. Protein sequence: CASSFGWGGVNTEAFF. The genes are TRBV28 and TRBJ1-1, with D possibly TRBD1 on 5 matching bases. Germline V gene lookup returns CDR1 MDHEN and CDR2 SYDVKM. V was shortened by 3 bases and J by 0 bases, with 14 bases between the two germline ends. This CDR3 spans 16 amino acids.

This chain joins TRBV6-1 and TRBJ1-3, with a tentative D call TRBD1 (5 bases). Looked up from germline, CDR1 is MNHNS and CDR2 is SASEGT. This CDR3 spans 15 amino acids. Trimming took 2 bases from V and 1 from J, leaving 9 bases between them. CDR3 bases: TGTGCCAGCAGTGAACAGGGTCAATCTGGAAACACCATATATTTT. Protein: CASSEQGQSGNTIYF.

V is TRBV5-1 and J is TRBJ1-3; D is ambiguous. Trimming cost V 1 base and J 1 base, with 12 bases left between them. CDR1 and CDR2 from the germline V gene are SGHRS and YFSETQ. The CDR3 runs 16 residues. CDR3: CASSLNPSRSGNTIYF. Here the CDR3 DNA reads TGCGCCAGCAGCTTGAATCCTTCCAGGTCTGGAAACACCATATATTTT.

The V and J genes are TRBV5-1 and TRBJ1-4; D is possibly TRBD1 (5 bases). This CDR3 comprises 15 residues. V was trimmed by 2 bases and J by 6 bases, leaving 14 bases between them. Germline V gives CDR1 SGHRS, CDR2 YFSETQ. The CDR3 here is CASSLQAGQDEKLFF. In DNA form, the CDR3 reads TGCGCCAGCAGCTTACAGGCTGGTCAGGATGAAAAACTGTTTTTT.

The V and J genes are TRBV4-3 and TRBJ2-7; D call uncertain. This CDR3 contains 15 residues. Trimming pared 1 base from V and 4 bases from J, leaving 14 bases between. Germline CDR1 reads LGHNA; CDR2 reads YSLEER. For the CDR3, the DNA is TGCGCCAGCAGCCAAGTGCCAGGTGGTACTTACGAGCAGTACTTC. It translates to CASSQVPGGTYEQYF.

The V and J genes are TRBV2 and TRBJ1-6; the D gene is possibly TRBD1 (6 bases). Trimming shortened V by 6 bases and J by 8 bases, and 8 bases separated the two germline ends. Germline-derived CDR1 and CDR2 are SNHLY and FYNNEI. The CDR3 length is 12 residues. The CDR3 coding sequence is TGTGCCAGCAGCGGGGGGCATTCACCCCTCCACTTT. Residues: CASSGGHSPLHF.

V usage is TRBV5-1 and J usage is TRBJ2-5; D possibly corresponds to TRBD2 (5 bases). This CDR3 spans 15 amino acids. Deletions cut 4 bases from V and 7 bases from J, with 20 bases between. CDR1 and CDR2 from the germline V gene are SGHRS and YFSETQ. The CDR3 loop is CASSPAPGSAGTQYF. The CDR3 bases are TGCGCCAGCAGCCCCGCCCCGGGAAGCGCGGGGACCCAGTACTTC.

V and J are TRBV27 and TRBJ2-2; no definite D call. Trimming removed 8 bases at V and 4 bases at J, with 20 bases between. CDR3 length: 16 residues. Germline values: CDR1 MNHEY, CDR2 SMNVEV (reference sequence). CDR3 in DNA: TGTGCCAGCGGTCCTCCCCAACGACACGTCACCGGGGAGCTGTTTTTT. This encodes CASGPPQRHVTGELFF.

The chain has TRBV21-1 and TRBJ2-3; TRBD2 is the table's D call and was not checked against the DNA. TRBV21-1 is classified as a pseudogene. This CDR3 contains 17 residues. The DNA for the CDR3 is TGTGCCAGCAGCAAAAGAGGAGATGGAGCGGGGGGAGATACGCAGTATTTT. Amino acid sequence: CASSKRGDGAGGDTQYF.